This entry lists 24 T cell receptor beta chains sequenced from one sample in a study of cytomegalovirus exposure and HLA in healthy donors. Amplification used 60 Vbeta primers and 13 Jbeta primers. Measured with immunoSEQ multiplex PCR; TCRdb has only the in-frame clones, and not every one. The sample contains 150,000 or so clones, roughly four fifths of which appear only once. The sample taken for sequencing was PBMCs. These TCRs come from a man aged 35 to 55 in good health and CMV-seronegative.

This clone was recorded only once. The genes are TRBV5-1 and TRBJ1-5, with D perhaps matching TRBD1 (6 bases). With 2 bases removed from V and 5 bases from J, the gap between germline ends came to 11 bases. The germline V gene has CDR1 SGHRS and CDR2 YFSETQ. This CDR3 is built from 14 residues. In DNA form, the CDR3 reads TGCGCCAGCAGCTTTACAGGGTCCGATCAGCCCCAGCATTTT. Its translation is CASSFTGSDQPQHF.

The chain couples TRBV5-1 to TRBJ2-7; 11 nucleotides align to TRBD1. CDR1 is SGHRS and CDR2 is YFSETQ in the germline V gene. This CDR3 spans 14 amino acids. V trimming: 5 bases; J trimming: 7 bases; junction bases outside the gene matches: 8. This CDR3 is CASRQGQGAGEQYF. CDR3 sequence (DNA): TGCGCCAGCAGGCAAGGACAGGGGGCGGGGGAGCAGTACTTC.

This clone was detected a few times. The rearrangement joins TRBV7-2 to TRBJ2-5; 9 bases fit TRBD2. Per the germline V gene, CDR1 is SGHTA and CDR2 is FQGNSA. V was pared by 5 bases and J by 5 bases, with 9 bases of the junction left unmatched. This CDR3 is built from 15 residues. CDR3 loop: CASSPALAGFETQYF. CDR3 sequence (DNA): TGTGCCAGCAGCCCAGCGCTAGCGGGATTCGAGACCCAGTACTTC.

The V call is TRBV15, the J call TRBJ2-5, with D uncertain. The V end lost 0 bases, the J end lost 5 bases, and 4 bases lay between the germline ends. CDR3 length: 12 residues. Germline values: CDR1 LNHNV, CDR2 YYDKDF (reference sequence). This chain's CDR3 is CATSRDGETQYF. Here the CDR3 DNA reads TGTGCCACCAGCAGAGACGGGGAGACCCAGTACTTC.

The chain is built from TRBV4-2 and TRBJ2-2; a weak D match, TRBD1 (5 bases). V was clipped by 0 bases and J by 3 bases, with 14 bases between them. Germline CDR1 and CDR2: LGHNA and YNFKEQ. The CDR3 contains 17 residues. For the CDR3, the DNA is TGTGCCAGCAGCCAAGATACATTCAGGGAAGACACCGGGGAGCTGTTTTTT. Translated, it gives CASSQDTFREDTGELFF.

This clone was found a few times. The chain is built from TRBV27 and TRBJ2-1; 11 positions match TRBD2. Germline values: CDR1 MNHEY, CDR2 SMNVEV (reference sequence). The CDR3 totals 15 residues. Losses at the gene ends were 3 bases for V and 7 bases for J; bases not matched to a gene: 5. The CDR3 here is CASSFSGLAENEQFF. In DNA, the CDR3 is TGTGCCAGCAGTTTCTCGGGACTAGCGGAAAATGAGCAGTTCTTC.

The chain combines TRBV7-9 with TRBJ1-4; no definite D call. V dropped 5 bases and J dropped 8 bases, with 15 bases sitting between them. Germline CDR1 reads SEHNR; CDR2 reads FQNEAQ (reference sequence). The CDR3 covers 14 residues. CDR3 sequence (DNA): TGTGCCAGCAGCCCCGTCCAATCGAGAGAAAAACTGTTTTTT. It specifies CASSPVQSREKLFF.

This chain connects TRBV6-6 to TRBJ1-1; D is ambiguous. CDR1 MNHNY and CDR2 SVGAGI come from the germline V gene (reference sequence). Trimming left V 6 bases short and J 1 base short, with 12 bases between. The CDR3 runs to 14 residues. CDR3 in amino acids: CASRFPGENTEAFF. The CDR3 DNA sequence: TGTGCCAGCAGGTTCCCCGGGGAGAACACTGAAGCTTTCTTT.

This chain connects TRBV29-1 to TRBJ1-3; a weak D match, TRBD1 (6 bases). The length of the CDR3 is 13 residues. Germline CDR1 reads SQVTM; CDR2 reads ANQGSEA. V lost 4 bases and J 0 bases, leaving 7 bases between the germline ends. The CDR3 loop reads CSVGTDSGNTIYF. The CDR3, as DNA: TGCAGCGTTGGGACAGACTCTGGAAACACCATATATTTT.

The V call is TRBV28, the J call TRBJ2-2, with TRBD1 matching over 11 bases. CDR1 and CDR2 (germline): MDHEN, SYDVKM. Trimming removed 7 bases from V and 6 bases from J; junction bases left unmatched: 10. The CDR3 sequence is 16 residues long. The CDR3 sequence: CASTDRGRGGSGELFF. The CDR3 DNA reads TGTGCCAGCACGGACAGGGGGCGCGGGGGGTCCGGGGAGCTGTTTTTT. Looking up the rest from reference TRBV28 and TRBJ2-2 gives the full variable domain: DVKVTQSSRYLVKRTGEKVFLECVQDMDHENMFWYRQDPGLGLRLIYFSYDVKMKEKGDIPEGYSVSREKKERFSLILESASTNQTSMYLCASTDRGRGGSGELFFGEGSRLTVL.

The chain employs TRBV28 and TRBJ2-3, with D maybe TRBD2 (7 bases). Trimming removed 4 bases from V and 2 bases from J, with 16 bases in between. The germline CDR1 and CDR2 sequences are MDHEN and SYDVKM. CDR3 size: 16 residues. DNA of the CDR3: TGTGCCAGCAGTTCCTCGGGGGGCACAGACACAGATACGCAGTATTTT. It yields the protein CASSSSGGTDTDTQYF.

This clone was seen a handful of times. The rearrangement links TRBV6-5 to TRBJ1-2; 10 bases fit TRBD1. This CDR3 has 14 amino acids. V lost 5 bases, J lost 7 bases, and 7 bases stayed unmatched. The germline CDR1 and CDR2 sequences are MNHEY and SVGAGI. CDR3 DNA sequence: TGTGCCAGCAGTCGACGACAGGGGGCGCGTGGCTACACCTTC. Translated: CASSRRQGARGYTF.

A few counts support this clone. The gene calls are TRBV7-9 and TRBJ2-4; D unclear. V was trimmed by 3 bases and J by 0 bases, leaving 6 bases between them. The CDR3 length is 14 residues. CDR1 SEHNR and CDR2 FQNEAQ come from the germline V gene (reference sequence). In DNA, the CDR3 is TGTGCCAGCAGCTTGTCTTTAGCCAAAAACATTCAGTACTTC. Protein: CASSLSLAKNIQYF.

V is TRBV28 and J is TRBJ1-1; a possible D gene is TRBD1 (5 bases). Trimming took 5 bases from V and 1 from J, leaving 14 bases between them. The CDR3 is 15 residues long. Germline V CDR1 and CDR2: MDHEN, SYDVKM. CDR3 sequence reads: CASSLYITGNTEAFF. In DNA form, the CDR3 reads TGTGCCAGCAGTCTTTATATCACAGGGAACACTGAAGCTTTCTTT.

As for this clone: The sample carries other DNA sequences with the same CDR3. The chain joins TRBV7-9 to TRBJ2-3; no firm D call. Looked up from germline, CDR1 is SEHNR and CDR2 is FQNEAQ (reference sequence). The V and J ends lost 1 base and 1 base respectively, with 6 bases between them. This CDR3 region has 14 residues. This CDR3 is CASSLVSGTDTQYF. The CDR3, as DNA: TGTGCCAGCAGCTTAGTCAGTGGCACAGATACGCAGTATTTT.

The CDR3 region has the DNA TGTGCCAGCATCCGATCGGGGGGTCGGCAAGAGACCCAGTACTTC. Translating gives CASIRSGGRQETQYF. This chain joins TRBV6-5 and TRBJ2-5; TRBD2 matches at 7 bases. CDR3 length: 15 amino acids. With 7 bases clipped from V and 2 bases from J, the junction kept 10 bases outside the gene matches. Germline CDR1 MNHEY, CDR2 SVGAGI.

This chain links TRBV11-1 with TRBJ2-7, with 7 positions matching TRBD1. There are 16 residues in the CDR3. V dropped 2 bases and J dropped 4; count of bases not matched to a gene: 11. The V gene's germline CDR1 is SGHAT and CDR2 FQDESV (reference sequence). The CDR3, as DNA: TGTGCCAGCAGCTTAACTCACCCAGACAGGGAATACGAGCAGTACGTC. This codes for CASSLTHPDREYEQYV.

V and J are TRBV6-1 and TRBJ1-3, with D unresolved. There are 13 residues in the CDR3. The germline V and J ends were trimmed by 6 bases and 2 bases, with 8 bases remaining between them. CDR1 is MNHNS, CDR2 SASEGT, per germline. The CDR3 protein is CASRNSAGNTIYF. The CDR3 DNA reads TGTGCCAGCAGGAACAGTGCTGGAAACACCATATATTTT.

CDR3 in amino acids: CASETGVSYGYTF. In DNA, the CDR3 is TGTGCCAGCGAGACAGGGGTTAGCTATGGCTACACCTTC. V gene TRBV6-1 combines with J gene TRBJ1-2; 8 bases are a match to TRBD1. Germline CDR1 reads MNHNS; CDR2 reads SASEGT. This CDR3 is 13 amino acids long. The J segment lost 4 bases and the V segment lost 8 bases, leaving 6 bases of the junction unmatched.

This clone has only a few counts. The rearrangement links TRBV7-9 to TRBJ1-1; 8 nucleotides match TRBD1. Germline assignment: CDR1 SEHNR and CDR2 FQNEAQ (reference sequence). The V gene end was trimmed by 1 base and the J gene end by 1 base; junction bases not matched to a gene: 8. The CDR3 loop spans 17 amino acids. This CDR3 reads CASSLEGQGATNTEAFF. CDR3 coding DNA: TGTGCCAGCAGCTTAGAAGGCCAGGGGGCCACGAACACTGAAGCTTTCTTT.

The genes are TRBV11-2 and TRBJ2-7; D is undetermined. Germline lookup yields CDR1 SGHAT and CDR2 FQNNGV. The length of the CDR3 is 15 residues. The V end was cut by 5 bases, the J end by 1 base, with 15 bases between. The DNA of the CDR3 is TGTGCCAGCAGCCTCGTTCTAGGATGGTCCTACGAGCAGTACGTC. This codes for CASSLVLGWSYEQYV.

In its sample, this clone was seen once. Compared with germline, one end of the junction differs, possibly owing to a read error. The chain is built from TRBV7-9 and TRBJ1-1; 7 bases fit TRBD1. The CDR3 totals 17 residues. Germline V lookup: CDR1 SEHNR, CDR2 FQNEAQ (reference sequence). The CDR3 sequence is CSSSLLWTGAMNTEAFF. CDR3 sequence (DNA): TGTTCCAGCAGCTTACTATGGACAGGAGCGATGAACACTGAAGCTTTCTTT.

V and J are TRBV29-1 and TRBJ2-4; D is perhaps TRBD2 (6 bases). Germline V gives CDR1 SQVTM, CDR2 ANQGSEA. V was cut by 6 bases and J by 0 bases, with 9 bases left in between. The CDR3 is 13 residues long. CDR3 residues: CSVGGTAKNIQYF. In DNA form, the CDR3 reads TGCAGCGTCGGCGGGACAGCCAAAAACATTCAGTACTTC.

The genes are TRBV15 and TRBJ2-5; no firm D call. With 2 bases removed from V and 2 bases from J, the gap between germline ends came to 15 bases. Germline V lookup: CDR1 LNHNV, CDR2 YYDKDF (reference sequence). The CDR3 has 16 amino acids. The DNA of the CDR3 is TGTGCCACCAGCAGACTGGCCCACAGAGTACAAGAGACCCAGTACTTC. It encodes CATSRLAHRVQETQYF.